The next 3 T cell receptor beta chains were all read from a single sample in a study of cytomegalovirus exposure and HLA in healthy donors. The PCR made use of 60 Vbeta and 13 Jbeta primers. This table comes from immunoSEQ multiplex PCR, and its TCRdb copy is limited to in-frame clones, with some not included. The table includes over 70,000 clones, roughly 60% detected once. Sequenced sample: PBMCs. The receptors stem from a woman aged 45-65 years in good health and CMV-seropositive.

The V and J genes are TRBV6-6 and TRBJ2-7; TRBD1 matches 7 bases. The CDR3 is 15 amino acids. V shed 5 bases and J 2 bases; nucleotides not matched to a gene: 9. Germline-derived CDR1 and CDR2 are MNHNY and SVGAGI (reference sequence). The CDR3 is CASSLDREITYEQYF. In DNA, the CDR3 is TGTGCCAGCAGTCTCGACAGGGAAATTACCTACGAGCAGTACTTC.

This clone appeared a few times. The chain recombines TRBV18 with TRBJ1-2; D might be TRBD1 (6 bases). The germline gives CDR1 KGHSH, CDR2 LQKENI. V lost 3 bases to trimming and J lost 6 bases, with 11 bases between them. This CDR3 contains 13 residues. The CDR3 bases are TGTGCCAGCTCACCCGACAGGCGGGATGGCTACACCTTC. Translation gives CASSPDRRDGYTF.

This clone was seen ten or more times. V usage is TRBV7-6 and J usage is TRBJ1-1; the D is unclear. The CDR3 loop spans 15 amino acids. The ends were cut back, 3 bases at V and 4 bases at J, with 15 bases in the middle. The germline V gene encodes CDR1 SGHVS and CDR2 FNYEAQ. The CDR3 nucleotides are TGTGCCAGCAGCTTGAACCCCGACGGGAGCACTGAAGCTTTCTTT. Protein product: CASSLNPDGSTEAFF.